This TCR beta chain was retrieved from a study of T cell responses to AZD1222 COVID-19 vaccine. Across the study: Whether given at about 4 or about 12 weeks, second doses were pooled.

TCRdb keeps only in-frame clones here, not all; method: immunoSEQ multiplex PCR. The sample has around 100,000 clones; roughly 90% are singletons. Turning to this clone: Its antigen is unknown.

Study-level findings and limits: A rise in Spike-specific TCR breadth and depth followed two AZD1222 doses.

The sequences come from peripheral blood, collected on day 0 of AZD1222 vaccination. The TCR comes from an adult in good health.

The CDR3 spells CASSPSGEGGNEKLFF. For the CDR3, the DNA is TGCGCCAGCAGCCCAAGCGGCGAGGGCGGGAATGAAAAACTGTTTTTT. The chain employs TRBV4-3 and TRBJ1-4; D is unresolved. V lost 4 bases and J 5 bases, leaving 17 bases between the germline ends. The CDR3 contains 16 residues. Per the germline V gene, CDR1 is LGHNA and CDR2 is YSLEER.